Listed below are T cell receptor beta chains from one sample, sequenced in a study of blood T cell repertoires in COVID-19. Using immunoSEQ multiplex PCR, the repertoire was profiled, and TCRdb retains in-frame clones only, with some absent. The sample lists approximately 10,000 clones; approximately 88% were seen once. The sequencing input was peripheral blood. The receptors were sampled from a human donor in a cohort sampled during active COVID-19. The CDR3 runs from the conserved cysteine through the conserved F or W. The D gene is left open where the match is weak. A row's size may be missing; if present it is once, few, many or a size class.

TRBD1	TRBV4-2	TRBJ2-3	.	TGTGCCAGCAGCCAAGATTTTGGACAGGGGGCAACAGATACGCAGTATTTT	CASSQDFGQGATDTQYF
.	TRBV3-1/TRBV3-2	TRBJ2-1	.	TGTGCCAGCAGCCAAAGTTCAAAGACGGGGATCCAGTACAATGAGCAGTTCTTC	CASSQSSKTGIQYNEQFF
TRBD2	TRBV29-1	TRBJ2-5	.	TGCAGCGTTGTTCCTAGCGGGAGTCTCGGAGAGACCCAGTACTTC	CSVVPSGSLGETQYF
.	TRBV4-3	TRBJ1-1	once	TGCGCCAGCAGCCAAGATCTGCAGGGCCCCATGAACACTGAAGCTTTCTTT	CASSQDLQGPMNTEAFF
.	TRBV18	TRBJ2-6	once	TGTGCCAGCTCACCTCCCTACTCTGGGGCCAACGTCCTGACTTTC	CASSPPYSGANVLTF
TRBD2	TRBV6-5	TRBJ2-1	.	TGTGCCAGCAGTACAGTTAGCGGGTTAGTGAGGCAGTTCTTC	CASSTVSGLVRQFF
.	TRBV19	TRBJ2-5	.	TGTGCCAGTAGTGCGGACAGACAAGAGACCCAGTACTTC	CASSADRQETQYF
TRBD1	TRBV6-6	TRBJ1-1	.	TGTGCCAGCAGTTACGGATTAAGGGACAGTGAAGCTTTCTTT	CASSYGLRDSEAFF
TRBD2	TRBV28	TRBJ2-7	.	TGTGCCAGCAGTTCCCGGGGCGGGAGCTCCTACGAGCAGTACTTC	CASSSRGGSSYEQYF
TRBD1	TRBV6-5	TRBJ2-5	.	TGTGCCAGCAGCCGAACAGGGGCGCAAGAGACCCAGTACTTC	CASSRTGAQETQYF
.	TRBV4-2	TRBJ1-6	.	TGTGCCAGCAGCCAAGTTCGCGTTTCTATTAGGAGGGATAATTCACCCCTCCACTTT	CASSQVRVSIRRDNSPLHF
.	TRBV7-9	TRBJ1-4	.	TGTGCCAGCAGCGGGACTTTCTTTAATGAAAAACTGTTTTTT	CASSGTFFNEKLFF
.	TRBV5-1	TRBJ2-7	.	TGCGCCAGCAGCTTGGGCGTCACCCCCTACGAGCAGTACTTC	CASSLGVTPYEQYF
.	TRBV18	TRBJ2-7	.	TGTGCCAGCTCCCGGACATTCGGGCCAGATTCCTCCTACGAGCAGTACTTC	CASSRTFGPDSSYEQYF
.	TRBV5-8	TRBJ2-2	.	TGTGCCAGCAGCCCCTTTCAATCTACGGTAACCGGGGAGCTGTTTTTT	CASSPFQSTVTGELFF
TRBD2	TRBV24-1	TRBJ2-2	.	TGTGCCACCAGTACCGGGACTAGCGGGAGAAACTTGGGGACCGGGGAGCTGTTTTTT	CATSTGTSGRNLGTGELFF
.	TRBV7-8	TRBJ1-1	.	TGTGCCAGCAGCCCGCAAGCAACACGACAGGCCACGAACACTGAAGCTTTCTTT	CASSPQATRQATNTEAFF
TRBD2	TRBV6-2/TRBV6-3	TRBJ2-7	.	TGTGCCAGCAGTACCGGACTAGTTCGCGAGCAGTACTTC	CASSTGLVREQYF
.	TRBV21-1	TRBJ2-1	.	TGTGCCAGCAGCAAAGGAGGGACGGATTATAGCGGGCAACGCTCCTACAATGAGCAGTTCTTC	CASSKGGTDYSGQRSYNEQFF
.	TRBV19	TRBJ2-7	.	TGTGCCAGTTCTTACAGGGATCAGGACGAGCAGTACTTC	CASSYRDQDEQYF
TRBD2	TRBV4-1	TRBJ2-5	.	TGCGCCAGCAGCCAAGTGGCTAGCGGGAGAGAAGAGACCCAGTACTTC	CASSQVASGREETQYF
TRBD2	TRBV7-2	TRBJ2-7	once	TGTGCCAGCAGCTTAGCGTTTAGCGGGAGCGGCTCCTACGAGCAGTACTTC	CASSLAFSGSGSYEQYF
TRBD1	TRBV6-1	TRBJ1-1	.	TGTGCCAGCAGTGAATACAGGGGGAAGGCTGAAGCTTTCTTT	CASSEYRGKAEAFF
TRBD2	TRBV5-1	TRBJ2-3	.	TGCGCCAGCAGCTCTCCGGGACTAGCGGGAGCTACAGATACGCAGTATTTT	CASSSPGLAGATDTQYF
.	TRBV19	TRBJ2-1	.	TGTGCCAGTAGTATTGGGTCTAGCAGTAACCGCCTCTTCTCCTACAATGAGCAGTTCTTC	CASSIGSSSNRLFSYNEQFF
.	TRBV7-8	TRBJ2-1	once	TGTGCCAGCAGCATTTTCAGGGGTCTCTCCTACAATGAGCAGTTCTTC	CASSIFRGLSYNEQFF
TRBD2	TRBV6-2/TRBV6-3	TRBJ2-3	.	TGTGCCAGCAGTCTTCGAGGCCTAGCGGGGTACACAGATACGCAGTATTTT	CASSLRGLAGYTDTQYF
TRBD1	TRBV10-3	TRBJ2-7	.	TGTGCCATCAGTGAAGACAGGGGCAGGAACGAGCAGTACTTC	CAISEDRGRNEQYF